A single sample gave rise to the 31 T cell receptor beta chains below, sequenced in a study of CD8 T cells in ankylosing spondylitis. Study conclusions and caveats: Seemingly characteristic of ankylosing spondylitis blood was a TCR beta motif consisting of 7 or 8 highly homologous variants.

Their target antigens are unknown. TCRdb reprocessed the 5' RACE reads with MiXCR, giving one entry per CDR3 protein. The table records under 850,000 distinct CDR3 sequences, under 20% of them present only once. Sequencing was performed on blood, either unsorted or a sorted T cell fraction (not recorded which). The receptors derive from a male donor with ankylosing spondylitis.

The CDR3 protein is CSVEHPTGANTEAFF. DNA for the CDR3: TGCAGCGTTGAACACCCGACAGGGGCGAACACTGAAGCTTTCTTT. The chain has TRBV29-1 and TRBJ1-1, with 8 nucleotides matching TRBD1. Germline assignment: CDR1 SQVTM and CDR2 ANQGSEA. The V gene end was trimmed by 2 bases and the J gene end by 1 base; junction bases not matched to a gene: 6. This CDR3 has 15 amino acids.

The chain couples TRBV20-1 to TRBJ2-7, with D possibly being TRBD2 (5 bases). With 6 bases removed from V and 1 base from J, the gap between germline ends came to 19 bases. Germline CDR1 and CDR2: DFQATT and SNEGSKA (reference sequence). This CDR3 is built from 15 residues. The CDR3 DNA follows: TGCAGTGCCCGCCCCTATAGCGCGGATTCCTACGAGCAGTACTTC. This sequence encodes CSARPYSADSYEQYF.

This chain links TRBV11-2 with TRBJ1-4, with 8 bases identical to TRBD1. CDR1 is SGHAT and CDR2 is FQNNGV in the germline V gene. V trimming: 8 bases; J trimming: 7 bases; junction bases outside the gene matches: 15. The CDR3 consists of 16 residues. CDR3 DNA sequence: TGTGCCAGCCGAGCCCCCGGACAGGGACGGAGTGAAAAACTGTTTTTT. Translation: CASRAPGQGRSEKLFF.

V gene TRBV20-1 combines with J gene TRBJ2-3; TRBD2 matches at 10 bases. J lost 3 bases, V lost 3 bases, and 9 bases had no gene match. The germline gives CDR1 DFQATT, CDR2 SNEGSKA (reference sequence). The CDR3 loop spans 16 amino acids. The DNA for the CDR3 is TGCAGTGCTAGTACGCCTAGCGGGAGCGGGACAGATACGCAGTATTTT. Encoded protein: CSASTPSGSGTDTQYF.

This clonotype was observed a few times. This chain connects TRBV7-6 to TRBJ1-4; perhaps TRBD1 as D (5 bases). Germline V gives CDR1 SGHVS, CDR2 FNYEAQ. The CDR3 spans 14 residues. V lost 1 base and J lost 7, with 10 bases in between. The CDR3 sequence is CASSLGTRPEKLFF. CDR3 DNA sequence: TGTGCCAGCAGCTTAGGGACACGACCTGAAAAACTGTTTTTT.

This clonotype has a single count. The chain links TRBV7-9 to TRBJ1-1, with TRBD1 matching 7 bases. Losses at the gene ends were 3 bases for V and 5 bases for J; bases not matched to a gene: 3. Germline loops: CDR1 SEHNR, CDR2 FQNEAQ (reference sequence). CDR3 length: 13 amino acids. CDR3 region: CASSLTGKTEAFF. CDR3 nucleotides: TGTGCCAGCAGCTTGACAGGGAAAACTGAAGCTTTCTTT.

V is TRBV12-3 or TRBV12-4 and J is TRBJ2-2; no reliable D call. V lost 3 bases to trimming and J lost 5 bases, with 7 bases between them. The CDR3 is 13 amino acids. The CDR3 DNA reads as TGTGCCAGCAGTTTTCTGAGAACCGGGGAGCTGTTTTTT. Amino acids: CASSFLRTGELFF.

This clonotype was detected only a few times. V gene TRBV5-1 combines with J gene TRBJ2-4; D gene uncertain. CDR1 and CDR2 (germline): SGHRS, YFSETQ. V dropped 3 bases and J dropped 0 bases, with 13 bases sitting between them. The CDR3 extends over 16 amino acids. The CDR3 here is CASSSDGKLAKNIQYF. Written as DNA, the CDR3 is TGCGCCAGCAGCTCGGACGGAAAACTAGCCAAAAACATTCAGTACTTC. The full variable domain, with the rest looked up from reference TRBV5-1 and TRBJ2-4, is KAGVTQTPRYLIKTRGQQVTLSCSPISGHRSVSWYQQTPGQGLQFLFEYFSETQRNKGNFPGRFSGRQFSNSRSEMNVSTLELGDSALYLCASSSDGKLAKNIQYFGAGTRLSVL.

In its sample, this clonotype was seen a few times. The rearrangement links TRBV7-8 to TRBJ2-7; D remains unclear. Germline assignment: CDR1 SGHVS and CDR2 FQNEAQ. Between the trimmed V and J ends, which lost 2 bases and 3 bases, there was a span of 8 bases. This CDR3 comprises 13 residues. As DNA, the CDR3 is TGTGCCAGCAGCTTACACGACAACTACGAGCAGTACTTC. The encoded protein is CASSLHDNYEQYF.

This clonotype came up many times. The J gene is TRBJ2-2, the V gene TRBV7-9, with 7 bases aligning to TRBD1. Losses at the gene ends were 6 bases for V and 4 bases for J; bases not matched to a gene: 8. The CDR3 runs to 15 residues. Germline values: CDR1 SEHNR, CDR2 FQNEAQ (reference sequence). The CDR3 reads CASSRTGLGTGELFF. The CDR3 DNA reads TGTGCCAGCAGTCGGACAGGCTTGGGCACCGGGGAGCTGTTTTTT.

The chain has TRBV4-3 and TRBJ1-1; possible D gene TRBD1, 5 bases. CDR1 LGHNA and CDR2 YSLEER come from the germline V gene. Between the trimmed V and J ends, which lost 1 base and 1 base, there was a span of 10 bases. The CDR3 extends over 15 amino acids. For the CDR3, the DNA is TGCGCCAGCAGCCAAGGACGACAGCCGAACACTGAAGCTTTCTTT. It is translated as CASSQGRQPNTEAFF.

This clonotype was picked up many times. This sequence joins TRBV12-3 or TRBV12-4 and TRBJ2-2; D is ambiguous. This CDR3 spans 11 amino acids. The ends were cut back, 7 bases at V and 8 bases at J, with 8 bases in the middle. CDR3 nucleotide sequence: TGTGCCAGCACCAGTTTAGGGGAGCTGTTTTTT. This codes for CASTSLGELFF.

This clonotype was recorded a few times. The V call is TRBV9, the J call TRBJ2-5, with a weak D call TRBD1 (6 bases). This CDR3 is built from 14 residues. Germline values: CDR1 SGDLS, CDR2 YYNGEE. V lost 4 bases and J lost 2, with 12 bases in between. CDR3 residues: CASSSRTEQETQYF. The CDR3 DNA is TGTGCCAGCAGCTCAAGGACAGAACAAGAGACCCAGTACTTC.

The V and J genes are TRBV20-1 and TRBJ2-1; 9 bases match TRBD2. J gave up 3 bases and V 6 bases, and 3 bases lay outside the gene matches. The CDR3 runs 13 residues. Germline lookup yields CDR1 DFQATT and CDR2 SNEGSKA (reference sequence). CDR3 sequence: CSARTSDYNEQFF. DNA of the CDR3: TGCAGTGCAAGGACTAGCGACTACAATGAGCAGTTCTTC.

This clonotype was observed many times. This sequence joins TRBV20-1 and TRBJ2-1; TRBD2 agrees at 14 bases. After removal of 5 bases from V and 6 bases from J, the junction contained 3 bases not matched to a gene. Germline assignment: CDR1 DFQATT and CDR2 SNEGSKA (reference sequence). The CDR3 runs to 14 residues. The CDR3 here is CSARGTSGGNEQFF. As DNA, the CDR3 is TGCAGTGCTCGAGGGACTAGCGGGGGCAATGAGCAGTTCTTC.

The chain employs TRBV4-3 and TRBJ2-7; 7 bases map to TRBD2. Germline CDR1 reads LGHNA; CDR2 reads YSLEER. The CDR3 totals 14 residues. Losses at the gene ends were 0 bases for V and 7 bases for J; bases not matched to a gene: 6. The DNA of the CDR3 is TGCGCCAGCAGCCAAGATCCTAGCGGAAAAGAGCAGTACTTC. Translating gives CASSQDPSGKEQYF.

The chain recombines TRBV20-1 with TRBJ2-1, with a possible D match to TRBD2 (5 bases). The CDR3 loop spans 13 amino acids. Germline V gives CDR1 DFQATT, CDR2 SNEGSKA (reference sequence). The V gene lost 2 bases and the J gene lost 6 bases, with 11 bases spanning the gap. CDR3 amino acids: CSARTGTGNEQFF. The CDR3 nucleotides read TGCAGTGCTAGAACGGGAACTGGCAATGAGCAGTTCTTC.

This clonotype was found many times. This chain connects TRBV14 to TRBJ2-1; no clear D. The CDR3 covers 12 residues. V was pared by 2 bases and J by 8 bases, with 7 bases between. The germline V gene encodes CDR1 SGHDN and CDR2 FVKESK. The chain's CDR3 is CASSQQAYEQFF. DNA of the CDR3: TGTGCCAGCAGCCAACAGGCCTATGAGCAGTTCTTC.

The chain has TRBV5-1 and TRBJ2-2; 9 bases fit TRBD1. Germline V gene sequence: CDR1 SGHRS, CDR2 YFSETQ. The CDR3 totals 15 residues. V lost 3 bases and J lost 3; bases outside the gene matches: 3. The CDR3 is CASSWTGEDTGELFF. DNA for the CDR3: TGCGCCAGCAGCTGGACAGGGGAGGACACCGGGGAGCTGTTTTTT.

The CDR3 DNA is TGTGCCAGCAGCCAGGGGAGCGGGAGGCCCCCCTCTGGGGCCAACGTCCTGACTTTC. Translating gives CASSQGSGRPPSGANVLTF. This sequence joins TRBV4-2 and TRBJ2-6; 9 bases agree with TRBD2. Germline-derived CDR1 and CDR2 are LGHNA and YNFKEQ. There are 19 residues in the CDR3. The trim removed 3 bases at V and 0 bases at J, leaving 9 bases unmatched.

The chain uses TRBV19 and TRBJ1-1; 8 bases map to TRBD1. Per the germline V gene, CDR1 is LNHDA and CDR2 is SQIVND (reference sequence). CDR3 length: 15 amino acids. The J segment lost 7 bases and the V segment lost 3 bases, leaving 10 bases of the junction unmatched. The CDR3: CASSISWQGANEAFF. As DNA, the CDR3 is TGTGCCAGTAGTATTTCGTGGCAGGGGGCGAATGAAGCTTTCTTT. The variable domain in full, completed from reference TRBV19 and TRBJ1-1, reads DGGITQSPKYLFRKEGQNVTLSCEQNLNHDAMYWYRQDPGQGLRLIYYSQIVNDFQKGDIAEGYSVSREKKESFPLTVTSAQKNPTAFYLCASSISWQGANEAFFGQGTRLTVV.

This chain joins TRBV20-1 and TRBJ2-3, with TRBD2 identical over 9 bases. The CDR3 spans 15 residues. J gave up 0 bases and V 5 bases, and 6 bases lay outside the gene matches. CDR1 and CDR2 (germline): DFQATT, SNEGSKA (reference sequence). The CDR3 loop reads CSAYIAGASTDTQYF. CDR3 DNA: TGCAGTGCTTATATAGCGGGAGCAAGCACAGATACGCAGTATTTT.

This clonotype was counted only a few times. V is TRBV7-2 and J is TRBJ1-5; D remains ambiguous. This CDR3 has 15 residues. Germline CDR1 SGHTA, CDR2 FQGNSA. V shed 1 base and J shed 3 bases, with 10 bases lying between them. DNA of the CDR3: TGTGCCAGCAGCTTAGAAGGGCATACCAATCAGCCCCAGCATTTT. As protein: CASSLEGHTNQPQHF.

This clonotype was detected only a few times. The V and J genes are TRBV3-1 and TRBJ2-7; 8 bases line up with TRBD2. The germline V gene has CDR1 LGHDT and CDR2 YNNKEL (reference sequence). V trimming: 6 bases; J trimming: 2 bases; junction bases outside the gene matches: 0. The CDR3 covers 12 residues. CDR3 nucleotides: TGTGCCAGCAGGCGGGGGGCCTACGAGCAGTACTTC. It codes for CASRRGAYEQYF.

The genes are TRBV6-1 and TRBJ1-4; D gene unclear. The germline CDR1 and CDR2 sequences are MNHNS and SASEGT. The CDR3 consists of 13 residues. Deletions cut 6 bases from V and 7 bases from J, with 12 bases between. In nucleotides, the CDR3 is TGTGCCAGCAGCCAACAACAGAGTGAAAAACTGTTTTTT. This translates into CASSQQQSEKLFF.

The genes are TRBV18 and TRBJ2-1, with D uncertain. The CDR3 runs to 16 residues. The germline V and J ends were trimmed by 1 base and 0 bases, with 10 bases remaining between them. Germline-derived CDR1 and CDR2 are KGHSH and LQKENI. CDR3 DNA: TGTGCCAGCTCACCACAGGGCGGAAGCTCCTACAATGAGCAGTTCTTC. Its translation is CASSPQGGSSYNEQFF.

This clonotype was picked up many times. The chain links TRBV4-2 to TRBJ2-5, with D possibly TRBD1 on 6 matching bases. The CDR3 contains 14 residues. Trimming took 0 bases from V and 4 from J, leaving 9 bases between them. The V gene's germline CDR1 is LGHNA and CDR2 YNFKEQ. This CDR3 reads CASSQEGAGETQYF. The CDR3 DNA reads TGTGCCAGCAGCCAAGAGGGGGCTGGAGAGACCCAGTACTTC.

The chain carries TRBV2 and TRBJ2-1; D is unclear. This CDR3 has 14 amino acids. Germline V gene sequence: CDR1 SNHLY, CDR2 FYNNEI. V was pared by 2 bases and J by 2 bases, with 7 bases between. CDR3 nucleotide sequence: TGTGCCAGCAGTGAACCAGCAACCTACAATGAGCAGTTCTTC. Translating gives CASSEPATYNEQFF.

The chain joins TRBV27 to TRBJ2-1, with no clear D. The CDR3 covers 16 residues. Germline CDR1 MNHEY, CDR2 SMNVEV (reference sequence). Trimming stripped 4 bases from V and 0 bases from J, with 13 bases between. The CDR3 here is CASSSYMLSSYNEQFF. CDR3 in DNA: TGTGCCAGCAGTTCATACATGTTGAGCTCCTACAATGAGCAGTTCTTC.

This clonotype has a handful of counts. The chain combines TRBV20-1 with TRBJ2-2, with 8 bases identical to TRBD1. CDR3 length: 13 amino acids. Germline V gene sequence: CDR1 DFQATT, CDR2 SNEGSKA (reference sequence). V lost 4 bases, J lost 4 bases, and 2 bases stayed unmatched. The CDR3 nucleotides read TGCAGTGCTAAAGACAGGGGCACCGGGGAGCTGTTTTTT. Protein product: CSAKDRGTGELFF.

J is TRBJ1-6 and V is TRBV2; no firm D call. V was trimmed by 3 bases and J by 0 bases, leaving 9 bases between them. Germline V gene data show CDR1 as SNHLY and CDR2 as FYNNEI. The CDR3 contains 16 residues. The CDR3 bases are TGTGCCAGCAGTGAGACACTCAGCTCCTATAATTCACCCCTCCACTTT. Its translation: CASSETLSSYNSPLHF.